Following are 8 T cell receptor beta chains from one sample sequenced in a study of metastatic and nonmetastatic thyroid tumors. Every patient was untreated before thyroid surgery. Using MiXCR, TCRdb reanalyzed the PCR reads. Of approximately 20,000 clones in the sample, around a quarter are singletons; the top ten hold over 9.5%. Specimen: tumor tissue. The receptors shown here come from a female donor with papillary thyroid cancer or a benign thyroid nodule (not recorded which). Some clones in this sample may be carry-over from other donors' samples.

For this clone: Possible read error: a much larger clone is one base away. Other DNA sequences within the sample encode an identical CDR3. J is TRBJ1-4 and V is TRBV5-4; 9 nucleotides line up with TRBD1. Germline V lookup: CDR1 SGHNT, CDR2 YYREEE (reference sequence). The CDR3 totals 15 residues. Germline trimming cut 4 bases from V and 4 bases from J; bases unmatched to any gene: 5. CDR3 nucleotide sequence: TGTGCCAGCAGCCTGAACAGGGGGCTTAATGAAAAACTGTTTTTT. It translates to CASSLNRGLNEKLFF.

This clone came up many times. CDR3: CASSLVQGKLEAFF. The CDR3 DNA reads as TGTGCCAGCAGTTTAGTACAGGGGAAATTGGAAGCTTTCTTT. The chain links TRBV12-3 or TRBV12-4 to TRBJ1-1; 7 bases agree with TRBD1. J lost 8 bases, V lost 1 base, and 7 bases had no gene match. The CDR3 is made up of 14 amino acids.

In its sample, this clone was seen many times. The chain is built from TRBV28 and TRBJ1-2; a weak D match, TRBD1 (5 bases). CDR1 MDHEN and CDR2 SYDVKM come from the germline V gene. The CDR3 has 12 residues. V was trimmed by 3 bases and J by 7 bases, leaving 9 bases between them. In nucleotides, the CDR3 is TGTGCCAGCAGTTTCTCCAGGGCTGGCTACACCTTC. Its translation is CASSFSRAGYTF.

The rearrangement uses TRBV6-2 or TRBV6-3 and TRBJ2-7; 13 bases fit TRBD2. The CDR3 is 18 amino acids. With 2 bases clipped from V and 5 bases from J, the junction kept 12 bases outside the gene matches. Germline V gives CDR1 MNHEY, CDR2 SVGEGT. CDR3 nucleotides: TGTGCCAGCAGTTACACTAGGACTAGCGGGAGATTTGGCGACGAGCAGTACTTC. Translating it yields CASSYTRTSGRFGDEQYF.

This clone occurred a few times. The chain carries TRBV9 and TRBJ1-2; 8 nucleotides line up with TRBD1. CDR1 and CDR2 (germline): SGDLS, YYNGEE. The length of the CDR3 is 16 residues. Germline trimming cut 3 bases from V and 1 base from J; bases unmatched to any gene: 8. The CDR3 DNA sequence: TGTGCCAGCAGCGCCCACCGGGACAGGAATAACTATGGCTACACCTTC. Translated: CASSAHRDRNNYGYTF.

The chain combines TRBV9 with TRBJ2-1, with unresolved D. Trimming removed 3 bases at V and 7 bases at J, with 8 bases between. Looked up from germline, CDR1 is SGDLS and CDR2 is YYNGEE. This CDR3 comprises 12 residues. CDR3 amino acids: CASSGGGNEQFF. The CDR3 DNA reads TGTGCCAGCAGCGGGGGTGGGAATGAGCAGTTCTTC.

This clone was detected many times. CDR3 nucleotide sequence: TGTGCCAGCAGCCTCCCCTCGGGCCCTGAAGCTTTCTTT. Amino acid sequence: CASSLPSGPEAFF. V is TRBV14 and J is TRBJ1-1; D unresolved. The germline V and J ends were trimmed by 4 bases and 6 bases, with 12 bases remaining between them. Germline-derived CDR1 and CDR2 are SGHDN and FVKESK. The CDR3 runs 13 residues.

This chain uses TRBV10-3 with TRBJ2-7, with TRBD1 as a possible D gene (6 bases). Germline values: CDR1 ENHRY, CDR2 SYGVKD. Deletions cut 4 bases from V and 2 bases from J, with 18 bases between. The CDR3 has 16 residues. CDR3 bases: TGTGCCATCAGTGGGATCGACAGGATTCAAACCTACGAGCAGTACTTC. Translated, it gives CAISGIDRIQTYEQYF.